A selection of T cell receptor beta chains follows, all from one sample in a study of blood T cell repertoires in COVID-19. Generated by immunoSEQ multiplex PCR, the TCRdb table keeps only in-frame clones and is missing some. The sample lists 200,000 to 250,000 clones, around 89% occurring once. What was sequenced was PBMCs or T cells enriched from blood (not recorded which). The receptors originated from a man aged 50-60 years who had been exposed to COVID-19. CDR3s include the opening cysteine and the closing phenylalanine or tryptophan. D genes are given only for firm matches. Clone size, where shown, is once, few, many, or a class for clones that have expanded.

-	TRBV5-1	TRBJ1-1	once	CASSLGQDTEAFF	TGCGCCAGCAGCTTGGGACAGGACACTGAAGCTTTCTTT
TRBD1	TRBV5-1	TRBJ2-7	-	CASSFDPGQLPEQYF	TGCGCCAGCAGCTTCGATCCGGGACAGCTTCCCGAGCAGTACTTC
-	TRBV4-1	TRBJ1-5	-	CASSQEGGRNSNQPQHF	TGCGCCAGCAGCCAAGAGGGGGGTCGAAATAGCAATCAGCCCCAGCATTTT
-	TRBV19	TRBJ1-1	-	CASSIGHTEAFF	TGTGCCAGTAGTATTGGGCATACAGAAGCTTTCTTT
-	TRBV5-4	TRBJ2-3	-	CASSLTGGGWTHTQYF	TGTGCCAGCAGCTTGACAGGGGGGGGTTGGACACATACGCAGTATTTT
-	TRBV28	TRBJ1-4	-	CASRHITPGPSLGKLFF	TGTGCCAGCAGGCATATCACGCCTGGGCCATCCTTGGGAAAACTGTTTTTT
TRBD1	TRBV11-2	TRBJ1-6	-	CASSVGQGALSYNSPLHF	TGTGCCAGCAGCGTTGGACAGGGGGCCTTGTCCTATAATTCACCCCTCCACTTT
-	TRBV4-1	TRBJ1-2	once	CASSLRDSYGYTF	TGCGCCAGCAGCCTAAGAGACTCCTATGGCTACACCTTC
-	TRBV7-9	TRBJ1-5	-	CASSLLNQPQHF	TGTGCCAGCAGCTTACTGAATCAGCCCCAGCATTTT
TRBD1	TRBV18	TRBJ2-7	-	CASSLGQGKTYEQYF	TGTGCCAGCTCGCTTGGACAGGGTAAAACCTACGAGCAGTACTTC
TRBD1	TRBV2	TRBJ1-4	-	CASTGDRANEKLFF	TGTGCCAGCACCGGAGACAGGGCGAATGAAAAACTGTTTTTT
TRBD1	TRBV6-5	TRBJ2-1	-	CASSLRGNEQFF	TGTGCCAGCAGTCTCAGGGGGAATGAGCAGTTCTTC
TRBD1	TRBV9	TRBJ2-3	few	CASSASGGVSSTDTQYF	TGTGCCAGCAGCGCCTCAGGGGGAGTCTCTAGCACAGATACGCAGTATTTT
TRBD1	TRBV18	TRBJ2-7	-	CASSPRGGTGANEQYF	TGTGCCAGCTCACCGCGAGGAGGGACAGGGGCGAACGAGCAGTACTTC
TRBD2	TRBV7-8	TRBJ2-5	once	CASSPTSGGSQETQYF	TGTGCCAGCAGCCCCACTAGCGGGGGGAGTCAAGAGACCCAGTACTTC
-	TRBV3-1/TRBV3-2	TRBJ2-5	-	CASSPTGQSQETQYF	TGTGCCAGCAGCCCCACCGGACAGAGTCAAGAGACCCAGTACTTC
-	TRBV28	TRBJ1-2	-	CAGRGGGLYGYTF	TGTGCCGGCCGTGGGGGGGGCCTCTATGGCTACACCTTC
-	TRBV15	TRBJ2-7	-	CATSRDRYEQYF	TGTGCCACCAGCAGAGATCGCTACGAGCAGTACTTC
TRBD1	TRBV11-1	TRBJ1-2	-	CASSPRDRYGYTF	TGTGCCAGCAGCCCTCGGGACAGATATGGCTACACCTTC
-	TRBV7-9	TRBJ2-3	once	CASSPPGISTDTQYF	TGTGCCAGCAGCCCCCCGGGAATATCCACAGATACGCAGTATTTT
-	TRBV5-5	TRBJ1-2	-	CASSFWNGDGYTF	TGTGCCAGCAGCTTCTGGAACGGGGATGGCTACACCTTC
-	TRBV5-1	TRBJ1-2	few	CASSLGRERGYTF	TGCGCCAGCAGCTTGGGCAGGGAACGTGGCTACACCTTC
-	TRBV5-1	TRBJ2-7	once	CASSLEAGSYEQYF	TGCGCCAGCAGCTTGGAGGCGGGGTCCTACGAGCAGTACTTC
TRBD2	TRBV15	TRBJ2-1	-	CATSAGSRGGPYNEQFF	TGTGCCACCAGCGCGGGAAGCCGGGGGGGCCCTTACAATGAGCAGTTCTTC
-	TRBV9	TRBJ2-1	-	CASSVYWSYNEQFF	TGTGCCAGCAGCGTATACTGGTCCTACAATGAGCAGTTCTTC
-	TRBV12-3/TRBV12-4	TRBJ1-3	-	CASSSRAGNTIYF	TGTGCCAGCAGTTCCAGGGCTGGAAACACCATATATTTT
-	TRBV5-1	TRBJ2-1	-	CASSRTDNEQFF	TGCGCCAGCAGTAGGACAGACAATGAGCAGTTCTTC
TRBD2	TRBV18	TRBJ2-1	-	CASSPTSAAYNEQFF	TGTGCCAGCTCACCGACTAGCGCCGCCTACAATGAGCAGTTCTTC
TRBD1	TRBV3-1/TRBV3-2	TRBJ1-2	-	CASSRQGVDGYTF	TGTGCCAGCAGCCGACAGGGAGTGGATGGCTACACCTTC
-	TRBV5-4	TRBJ2-7	-	CASSWSPTSYEQYF	TGTGCCAGCAGCTGGAGCCCTACCTCCTACGAGCAGTACTTC
TRBD1	TRBV11-3	TRBJ1-2	-	CACSGQGTYGYTF	TGTGCCTGCTCGGGACAGGGAACCTATGGCTACACCTTC
-	TRBV28	TRBJ1-6	-	CASSLSIYNSPLHF	TGTGCCAGCAGTTTATCTATCTATAATTCACCCCTCCACTTT
TRBD1	TRBV3-1/TRBV3-2	TRBJ1-2	few	CASSQLRGRGYTF	TGTGCCAGCAGCCAATTGAGGGGGCGCGGCTACACCTTC
-	TRBV30	TRBJ1-2	-	CAWSQGQTMDGRGYTF	TGTGCCTGGAGCCAAGGGCAGACTATGGATGGGCGCGGCTACACCTTC
-	TRBV7-2	TRBJ2-1	-	CASSLGRGTPWGEQFF	TGTGCCAGCAGCTTAGGACGTGGGACTCCGTGGGGTGAGCAGTTCTTC
-	TRBV15	TRBJ2-1	-	CATSRDRASYNEQFF	TGTGCCACCAGCAGAGACAGGGCGTCCTACAATGAGCAGTTCTTC
-	TRBV6-5	TRBJ2-5	-	CASSSLQETQYF	TGTGCCAGCAGTTCCCTGCAAGAGACCCAGTACTTC
TRBD2	TRBV15	TRBJ2-5	-	CATSRGGIQETQYF	TGTGCCACCAGCCGGGGAGGGATCCAAGAGACCCAGTACTTC
TRBD1	TRBV2	TRBJ1-2	-	CASSPRTGPSYEGYTF	TGTGCCAGCAGTCCTAGGACAGGCCCGTCCTACGAGGGCTACACCTTC
-	TRBV6-5	TRBJ1-1	few	CAGAQGGLEAFF	TGTGCCGGCGCACAGGGTGGCCTTGAAGCTTTCTTT
-	TRBV19	TRBJ2-7	few	CASSDQGPLSYEQYF	TGTGCCAGTAGTGACCAGGGGCCGCTCTCCTACGAGCAGTACTTC
-	TRBV19	TRBJ1-5	-	CARTSPWCQGYRLGNQPQHF	TGTGCCAGGACCTCGCCATGGTGTCAGGGGTATAGGTTAGGCAATCAGCCCCAGCATTTT
TRBD2	TRBV7-3	TRBJ2-2	-	CASSLGLAGTGELFF	TGTGCCAGCAGCCTCGGACTAGCGGGAACCGGGGAGCTGTTTTTT
TRBD2	TRBV11-2	TRBJ2-1	-	CASSLVPTSGRAIEQFF	TGTGCCAGCAGCTTAGTCCCGACTAGCGGGAGGGCCATTGAGCAGTTCTTC
TRBD2	TRBV9	TRBJ2-1	-	CASSVAAGVSGGARNEQFF	TGTGCCAGCAGCGTAGCGGCAGGGGTTAGCGGGGGGGCCAGGAATGAGCAGTTCTTC
TRBD1	TRBV7-3	TRBJ2-6	-	CASSGQGPGANVLTF	TGTGCCAGCAGCGGACAGGGCCCTGGGGCCAACGTCCTGACTTTC
-	TRBV11-2	TRBJ2-5	-	CASSLSFGQHQETQYF	TGTGCCAGCAGCCTATCATTCGGACAGCATCAAGAGACCCAGTACTTC
-	TRBV7-2	TRBJ2-7	-	CASRPGLANNEQYF	TGTGCCAGCAGACCGGGACTCGCAAATAACGAGCAGTACTTC
-	TRBV6-1	TRBJ1-5	few	CASSEEAGENQPQHF	TGTGCCAGCAGTGAAGAGGCAGGGGAGAATCAGCCCCAGCATTTT
-	TRBV9	TRBJ2-2	-	CASSDRRVPNTGELFF	TGTGCCAGCAGCGATAGACGGGTACCGAACACCGGGGAGCTGTTTTTT
TRBD2	TRBV11-2	TRBJ2-3	-	CASSSPSGSADTQYF	TGTGCCAGCAGTAGTCCTAGCGGGAGTGCAGATACGCAGTATTTT
TRBD1	TRBV7-2	TRBJ1-3	-	CASSNGDSPSGNTIYF	TGTGCCAGCAGCAACGGGGACAGCCCTTCTGGAAACACCATATATTTT
-	TRBV7-9	TRBJ1-3	-	CAGGTRGDTIYF	TGTGCCGGGGGGACCCGGGGGGACACCATATATTTT
TRBD1	TRBV11-2	TRBJ1-2	-	CASSRPGGIRDRDGYTF	TGTGCCAGCTCTAGACCGGGCGGGATCAGGGACAGGGATGGCTACACCTTC
TRBD2	TRBV6-1	TRBJ2-1	-	CASSELADSYNEQFF	TGTGCCAGCAGTGAACTAGCGGATTCCTACAATGAGCAGTTCTTC
-	TRBV20-1	TRBJ1-5	-	CSASADSNQPQHF	TGCAGTGCTAGTGCAGATAGCAATCAGCCCCAGCATTTT
TRBD2	TRBV5-1	TRBJ2-1	-	CASGLAPPYNEQFF	TGCGCCAGCGGACTAGCGCCACCCTACAATGAGCAGTTCTTC
-	TRBV7-9	TRBJ1-2	-	CASSRDGQGYTF	TGTGCCAGCAGCCGAGACGGACAGGGCTACACCTTC
TRBD1	TRBV2	TRBJ1-2	few	CASSDFHRGLISDGYTF	TGTGCCAGCAGTGATTTCCACAGGGGATTGATTAGCGATGGCTACACCTTC